This TCR beta chain came from a study of PD-1 blockade in classical Hodgkin lymphoma. Study observations and caveats: Before treatment, complete responders showed about the same diversity as newly diagnosed patients. CD4+ TCR diversity climbed significantly by C4D1, unlike CD8+ TCR diversity. Later analyses included only patients treated at least 1 year post-ASCT.

Libraries were prepared by immunoSEQ multiplex PCR; TCRdb keeps only in-frame clonotypes and omits some of them. The sample consists of nearly 55,000 clones, over 70% of them appearing once. All patients relapsed after autologous stem cell transplantation, and brentuximab vedotin exposure varied. With respect to this clone: The target antigen is unknown.

Here the sequenced sample was peripheral blood mononuclear cells (PBMCs), taken at baseline. The source is a human donor with classical Hodgkin lymphoma.

The CDR3 loop reads CASGLSYGETQYF. CDR3 nucleotide sequence: TGTGCCAGCGGCCTCAGCTACGGAGAGACCCAGTACTTC. V is TRBV7-9 and J is TRBJ2-5; no definite D call. Trimming cost V 8 bases and J 4 bases, with 14 bases left between them. The CDR3 spans 13 residues. Germline loops: CDR1 SEHNR, CDR2 FQNEAQ (reference sequence).